The T cell receptor (beta chain) described here comes from a study of blood T cells in healthy people across ages. On the study more broadly: Roughly one uniquely barcoded beta molecule per two T cells was captured. General study findings and limits: Without sorted subsets, naive and antigen-experienced compartments could not be conclusively compared.

Next came a second PCR, run for about 6 to 12 cycles, which used a sample-barcoded 5' primer along with a J-beta primer mix. TCRdb reprocessed the 5' RACE reads with MiXCR, giving one entry per CDR3 protein. Counted here are hundreds of thousands of distinct CDR3 sequences, under 25% occurring once; the ten biggest clones make up roughly 3.6%. About this clonotype: Its antigen is undetermined.

The V segment lost 7 bases and the J segment 4 bases; nucleotides outside the gene matches: 15. Germline V gene data show CDR1 as MDHEN and CDR2 as SYDVKM. The CDR3 contains 16 residues. This TCR came from a man aged 70 or older in good health. Material for sequencing was blood. The chain carries TRBV28 and TRBJ1-2; TRBD1 matches at 7 bases. The CDR3 region is CASTVDRAGVIYGYTF. The CDR3 DNA follows: TGTGCCAGCACCGTCGACAGGGCCGGGGTCATCTATGGCTACACCTTC.